The 10 T cell receptor beta chains listed next were all sequenced from one sample in a study of T cell responses to AZD1222 COVID-19 vaccine. TCRdb keeps only in-frame clones here, not all; method: immunoSEQ multiplex PCR. The data hold 35,000 to 50,000 clones, with roughly 75% observed a single time. This specimen consisted of peripheral blood, obtained 28 days after the second dose of the MenACWY control vaccine. These receptors all come from an adult who received the MenACWY meningococcal vaccine as a control.

This rearrangement joins TRBV4-1 to TRBJ1-1; 7 bases agree with TRBD1. The CDR3 is 15 amino acids. CDR1 and CDR2 (germline): MGHRA, YSYEKL. The junction had 8 bases not matched to a gene; V was cut back by 3 bases and J by 4 bases. This CDR3 reads CASSHRRQGTTEAFF. The CDR3, as DNA: TGCGCCAGCAGCCACCGACGACAGGGAACCACTGAAGCTTTCTTT.

CDR3 sequence: CASSQGQGTDTQYF. The CDR3 nucleotides are TGTGCCAGCTCACAGGGACAGGGCACAGATACGCAGTATTTT. The rearrangement links TRBV18 to TRBJ2-3; 8 nucleotides agree with TRBD1. The germline CDR1 and CDR2 sequences are KGHSH and LQKENI. The CDR3 is 14 residues long. Losses at the gene ends were 4 bases for V and 1 base for J; bases not matched to a gene: 1. Full variable domain (remainder filled in from reference TRBV18 and TRBJ2-3): NAGVMQNPRHLVRRRGQEARLRCSPMKGHSHVYWYRQLPEEGLKFMVYLQKENIIDESGMPKERFSAEFPKEGPSILRIQQVVRGDSAAYFCASSQGQGTDTQYFGPGTRLTVL.

This chain links TRBV12-3 or TRBV12-4 with TRBJ1-5; D unclear. V was cut by 2 bases and J by 6 bases, with 5 bases left in between. CDR3 size: 12 residues. CDR3 sequence: CASSLSSQPQHF. The CDR3 region has the DNA TGTGCCAGCAGTTTATCAAGTCAGCCCCAGCATTTT.

The rearrangement uses TRBV28 and TRBJ2-7, with D unresolved. There are 11 residues in the CDR3. Looked up from germline, CDR1 is MDHEN and CDR2 is SYDVKM. V lost 8 bases and J lost 5, with 10 bases in between. The CDR3 sequence: CASGRANEQYF. Written as DNA, the CDR3 is TGTGCCAGCGGCCGTGCCAACGAGCAGTACTTC.

The J gene is TRBJ2-2, the V gene TRBV28; 7 nucleotides line up with TRBD2. CDR1 is MDHEN and CDR2 is SYDVKM in the germline V gene. V was pared by 6 bases and J by 2 bases, with 3 bases of the junction left unmatched. This CDR3 has 14 residues. This CDR3 is CASRGGANTGELFF. CDR3 DNA: TGTGCCAGCAGGGGAGGGGCAAACACCGGGGAGCTGTTTTTT.

The V call is TRBV30, the J call TRBJ2-1, with 7 nucleotides matching TRBD1. V was pared by 5 bases and J by 9 bases, with 7 bases of the junction left unmatched. CDR1 and CDR2 (germline): GTSNPN, SVGIG (reference sequence). This CDR3 is built from 12 residues. The CDR3 spells CAWDRDGSEQFF. Here the CDR3 DNA reads TGTGCCTGGGACAGGGATGGGAGTGAGCAGTTCTTC.

This clone occurred once. J is TRBJ2-5 and V is TRBV5-1; possible D gene TRBD2, 6 bases. Looked up from germline, CDR1 is SGHRS and CDR2 is YFSETQ. The germline V and J ends were trimmed by 0 bases and 5 bases, with 11 bases remaining between them. The CDR3 contains 14 residues. The CDR3 nucleotides are TGCGCCAGCAGCTTGGGGCTAGCGAGGGAGACCCAGTACTTC. Translated, it gives CASSLGLARETQYF.

This clone was counted between two and nine times. The chain links TRBV6-4 to TRBJ2-2; D unclear. From germline, CDR1 is MRHNA and CDR2 SNTAGT. Between the trimmed V and J ends, which lost 7 bases and 0 bases, there was a span of 12 bases. This CDR3 region has 15 residues. In nucleotides, the CDR3 is TGTGCCAGCACCGAATCGGCCGCGAACACCGGGGAGCTGTTTTTT. This sequence encodes CASTESAANTGELFF.

This clone came up once. The V call is TRBV5-4, the J call TRBJ2-7; D possibly matches TRBD1 or TRBD2 (5 bases each). Germline V gene data show CDR1 as SGHNT and CDR2 as YYREEE (reference sequence). This CDR3 has 15 amino acids. V gave up 4 bases and J gave up 3 bases, with 17 bases separating them. CDR3 nucleotides: TGTGCCAGCAGCACTAACCCGGGACCCATCTACGAGCAGTACTTC. Translated: CASSTNPGPIYEQYF.

J is TRBJ2-1 and V is TRBV7-6, with 9 bases identical to TRBD2. Germline V gene lookup returns CDR1 SGHVS and CDR2 FNYEAQ. The J segment lost 6 bases and the V segment lost 1 base, leaving 4 bases of the junction unmatched. CDR3 length equals 15 residues. CDR3 region: CASSLGAGGGNEQFF. The DNA for the CDR3 is TGTGCCAGCAGCTTAGGAGCGGGAGGAGGCAATGAGCAGTTCTTC. The full variable domain, rest sourced from reference TRBV7-6 and TRBJ2-1, is GAGVSQSPRYKVTKRGQDVALRCDPISGHVSLYWYRQALGQGPEFLTYFNYEAQQDKSGLPNDRFSAERPEGSISTLTIQRTEQRDSAMYRCASSLGAGGGNEQFFGPGTRLTVL.